The 30 T cell receptor beta chains below all came from one sample that was sequenced in a study of T cell repertoires in cytomegalovirus infection. MiXCR, applied by TCRdb to the reads, yields one record per CDR3 protein. The sample includes some 680,000 distinct CDR3 sequences, 35% seen only once; the top ten take 2.5% to 3%. The sample was PBMCs. The receptors were sampled from a human donor in good health (CMV status not recorded). Some clones in this sample may be carry-over from other donors' samples.

This clonotype was counted between two and nine times. V usage is TRBV4-1 and J usage is TRBJ2-3, with 10 positions matching TRBD2. The CDR3 is 17 amino acids. Germline CDR1 and CDR2: MGHRA and YSYEKL. Germline trimming cut 0 bases from V and 6 bases from J; bases unmatched to any gene: 9. The CDR3: CASSQEPSGSTWDTQYF. CDR3 nucleotides: TGCGCCAGCAGCCAAGAACCTAGCGGGAGTACGTGGGATACGCAGTATTTT.

As concerns this clonotype: The missing conserved phenylalanine or tryptophan at the end of this CDR3 makes a read error likely. The J gene is TRBJ2-7, the V gene TRBV12-3 or TRBV12-4; 8 nucleotides align to TRBD2. The CDR3 totals 15 residues. Trimming at V came to 2 bases and at J to 4 bases, leaving 7 bases not matched to a gene. CDR3 sequence reads: CASSLSGSSGYEQYL. In DNA, the CDR3 is TGTGCCAGCAGTTTAAGCGGGAGTTCTGGGTACGAGCAGTACTTA.

The chain uses TRBV30 and TRBJ2-5; D is unresolved. Trimming cost V 3 bases and J 1 base, with 12 bases left between them. CDR1 and CDR2 (germline): GTSNPN, SVGIG (reference sequence). The CDR3 is made up of 14 amino acids. The CDR3 DNA reads TGTGCCTGGAGCGCTAGACACGTCCAAGAGACCCAGTACTTC. Its translation is CAWSARHVQETQYF.

The rearrangement uses TRBV5-1 and TRBJ1-1; no clear D gene. CDR1 and CDR2 (germline): SGHRS, YFSETQ. Trimming cost V 0 bases and J 0 bases, with 12 bases left between them. The CDR3 extends over 16 amino acids. CDR3 protein: CASSLEVWEMNTEAFF. CDR3 sequence (DNA): TGCGCCAGCAGCTTGGAGGTCTGGGAGATGAACACTGAAGCTTTCTTT.

The chain combines TRBV27 with TRBJ2-3; D remains unclear. The ends were cut back, 3 bases at V and 6 bases at J, with 10 bases in the middle. The germline V gene encodes CDR1 MNHEY and CDR2 SMNVEV (reference sequence). CDR3 size: 13 residues. The CDR3 DNA follows: TGTGCCAGCAGTTTTTTGTTAGGTGATACGCAGTATTTT. Its translation: CASSFLLGDTQYF.

This rearrangement joins TRBV28 to TRBJ2-1, with 9 bases aligning to TRBD1. V trimming: 6 bases; J trimming: 4 bases; junction bases outside the gene matches: 1. The CDR3 runs 13 residues. The germline CDR1 and CDR2 sequences are MDHEN and SYDVKM. In nucleotides, the CDR3 is TGTGCCAGCAGGGGACAGGGATACAATGAGCAGTTCTTC. Translating it yields CASRGQGYNEQFF.

The V call is TRBV12-3 or TRBV12-4, the J call TRBJ2-5; D unresolved. This CDR3 is 14 amino acids long. Trimming shortened V by 5 bases and J by 2 bases, and 12 bases separated the two germline ends. Here the CDR3 reads CASSEQVLQETQYF. CDR3 DNA sequence: TGTGCCAGCAGTGAGCAGGTCCTACAAGAGACCCAGTACTTC.

This rearrangement joins TRBV28 to TRBJ2-6; TRBD1 agrees at 8 bases. The germline V gene encodes CDR1 MDHEN and CDR2 SYDVKM. The J segment lost 4 bases and the V segment lost 6 bases, leaving 5 bases of the junction unmatched. This CDR3 region has 15 residues. As DNA, the CDR3 is TGTGCCAGCAGCATGACAGGGGCCGGGGCCAACGTCCTGACTTTC. Its protein product is CASSMTGAGANVLTF.

V is TRBV28 and J is TRBJ2-5; D not certain. Germline V CDR1 and CDR2: MDHEN, SYDVKM. The CDR3 consists of 13 residues. V was trimmed by 8 bases and J by 4 bases, leaving 14 bases between them. CDR3 region: CASGLTKAETQYF. The CDR3 DNA reads as TGTGCCAGCGGCCTAACAAAGGCAGAGACCCAGTACTTC.

This clonotype occurred many times. CDR3: CASSRRGHGYTF. The CDR3 bases are TGTGCCAGCAGCCGCAGGGGGCACGGCTACACCTTC. The chain employs TRBV28 and TRBJ1-2; 8 nucleotides align to TRBD1. The CDR3 has 12 residues. The germline gives CDR1 MDHEN, CDR2 SYDVKM. Trimming at V came to 6 bases and at J to 8 bases, leaving 5 bases not matched to a gene.

A few counts support this clonotype. The chain combines TRBV7-9 with TRBJ1-1; 8 bases map to TRBD1. This CDR3 region has 14 residues. Germline trimming cut 5 bases from V and 1 base from J; bases unmatched to any gene: 3. Germline CDR1 SEHNR, CDR2 FQNEAQ (reference sequence). This CDR3 reads CASSPDRENTEAFF. The CDR3 DNA sequence: TGTGCCAGCAGCCCGGACAGGGAGAACACTGAAGCTTTCTTT.

This clonotype has only a few counts. The chain uses TRBV11-2 and TRBJ2-5; the D gene could be TRBD1 or TRBD2 (5 bases each). The V end was cut by 0 bases, the J end by 6 bases, with 14 bases between. The CDR3 has 15 amino acids. CDR1 SGHAT and CDR2 FQNNGV come from the germline V gene. This chain's CDR3 is CASSLDTGSGKTQYF. The CDR3 coding sequence is TGTGCCAGCAGCTTAGATACGGGGTCAGGGAAGACCCAGTACTTC.

The V call is TRBV24-1, the J call TRBJ1-5; D remains unclear. The CDR3 contains 14 residues. CDR1 is KGHDR and CDR2 is SFDVKD in the germline V gene. V was pared by 9 bases and J by 4 bases, with 15 bases between. CDR3 DNA: TGTGCCACCGGCGGAGGAGCCAATAATCAGCCCCAGCATTTT. Its protein is CATGGGANNQPQHF.

This clonotype was counted a few times. The genes are TRBV24-1 and TRBJ2-3; D might be TRBD2 (5 bases). The CDR3 runs to 15 residues. Trimming took 0 bases from V and 2 from J, leaving 8 bases between them. Germline-derived CDR1 and CDR2 are KGHDR and SFDVKD. The CDR3 protein is CATSDLQRNTDTQYF. The CDR3 DNA follows: TGTGCCACCAGTGATTTGCAGCGGAACACAGATACGCAGTATTTT.

V is TRBV5-6 and J is TRBJ2-7; 7 nucleotides agree with TRBD1. CDR3 length: 16 residues. V was clipped by 0 bases and J by 3 bases; unmatched bases: 9. Germline CDR1 and CDR2: SGHDT and YYEEEE. The CDR3 DNA reads TGTGCCAGCAGCTTGGGCCAGGGGGTTAAAATCTACGAGCAGTACTTC. This gives the protein CASSLGQGVKIYEQYF. The variable domain in full, completed from reference TRBV5-6 and TRBJ2-7, reads DAGVTQSPTHLIKTRGQQVTLRCSPKSGHDTVSWYQQALGQGPQFIFQYYEEEERQRGNFPDRFSGHQFPNYSSELNVNALLLGDSALYLCASSLGQGVKIYEQYFGPGTRLTVT.

This chain joins TRBV4-1 and TRBJ2-1, with unresolved D. Germline assignment: CDR1 MGHRA and CDR2 YSYEKL. Between the trimmed V and J ends, which lost 6 bases and 4 bases, there was a span of 19 bases. This CDR3 has 16 residues. CDR3 nucleotide sequence: TGCGCCAGCAGTGTATTCGCGCGGAGACCTTACAATGAGCAGTTCTTC. Protein product: CASSVFARRPYNEQFF.

This clonotype was detected a few times. V is TRBV29-1 and J is TRBJ2-7, with TRBD1 matching 8 bases. Looked up from germline, CDR1 is SQVTM and CDR2 is ANQGSEA. V lost 7 bases, J lost 3 bases, and 8 bases stayed unmatched. This CDR3 spans 13 amino acids. The CDR3 bases are TGCAGCGCCCGTAAGACAGGGGACTACGAGCAGTACTTC. It yields the protein CSARKTGDYEQYF.

CDR3 in DNA: TGTGCCAGTAGTATACCGGGACAGGGAGTCTACGAGCAGTACTTC. As protein: CASSIPGQGVYEQYF. This rearrangement joins TRBV19 to TRBJ2-7; 9 bases fit TRBD1. J was trimmed by 3 bases and V by 2 bases; bases with no gene match: 5. The CDR3 sequence is 15 residues long. Germline CDR1 reads LNHDA; CDR2 reads SQIVND (reference sequence).

This rearrangement joins TRBV27 to TRBJ2-7, with 9 bases identical to TRBD1. The germline gives CDR1 MNHEY, CDR2 SMNVEV (reference sequence). This CDR3 has 16 amino acids. V lost 5 bases to trimming and J lost 2 bases; unmatched junction nucleotides: 10. CDR3 nucleotide sequence: TGTGCCAGCAGTCAAGCAAGGACAGGGGAAGCCTACGAGCAGTACTTC. Translating gives CASSQARTGEAYEQYF.

The chain employs TRBV9 and TRBJ2-7; possibly TRBD1 or TRBD2 for D (6 bases each). V lost 0 bases and J 10 bases, leaving 20 bases between the germline ends. This CDR3 spans 15 amino acids. The germline CDR1 and CDR2 sequences are SGDLS and YYNGEE. The DNA for the CDR3 is TGTGCCAGCAGCGTAGACTCACGCCCCGGGGGCGAACAGTACTTC. Translation: CASSVDSRPGGEQYF.

The CDR3 sequence: CASMDTGTGGNEQFF. For the CDR3, the DNA is TGTGCTAGTATGGATACCGGGACAGGGGGCAATGAGCAGTTCTTC. This chain uses TRBV12-5 with TRBJ2-1; 11 bases are shared with TRBD1. Germline CDR1 LGHNT, CDR2 FRNRAP. The CDR3 length is 15 residues. The V gene end was trimmed by 8 bases and the J gene end by 6 bases; junction bases not matched to a gene: 9.

V gene TRBV14 combines with J gene TRBJ2-7, with D possibly being TRBD1 (6 bases). The CDR3 has 14 amino acids. V lost 2 bases and J lost 3, with 11 bases in between. The germline V gene encodes CDR1 SGHDN and CDR2 FVKESK. The CDR3 bases are TGTGCCAGCAGCCAACGGGACATCTTCTACGAGCAGTACTTC. Protein product: CASSQRDIFYEQYF.

The chain uses TRBV10-3 and TRBJ2-7; 12 positions agree with TRBD1. The CDR3 loop spans 13 amino acids. Per germline, CDR1 ENHRY and CDR2 SYGVKD. V lost 7 bases, J lost 5 bases, and 3 bases stayed unmatched. CDR3 in DNA: TGTGCCATCACTGGGACAGGGGGCAACGAGCAGTACTTC. Its translation is CAITGTGGNEQYF.

On this clonotype itself: A read error may produce the germline difference seen at one junction end. The J gene is TRBJ1-1, the V gene TRBV28; D remains ambiguous. The CDR3 runs 12 residues. Germline V gene sequence: CDR1 MDHEN, CDR2 SYDVKM. The DNA for the CDR3 is TGTGCCGGCAGTTTCTGGAACACTGAAGCTTTCTTT. Translation gives CAGSFWNTEAFF.

At least ten counts were recorded for this clonotype. The J gene is TRBJ1-1, the V gene TRBV12-3 or TRBV12-4; tentative D call: TRBD1 (6 bases). V lost 4 bases, J lost 5 bases, and 8 bases lay in between. CDR3 length: 12 amino acids. The CDR3 DNA reads TGTGCCAGCAGTTGGAGGGGGACTGAAGCTTTCTTT. Its protein is CASSWRGTEAFF.

This chain connects TRBV7-8 to TRBJ2-3; D gene unclear. Germline V CDR1 and CDR2: SGHVS, FQNEAQ. This CDR3 is 17 amino acids long. V dropped 1 base and J dropped 3 bases, with 17 bases sitting between them. The CDR3, as DNA: TGTGCCAGCAGCTTAGTCTCGGCCTTACACTTTACAGATACGCAGTATTTT. This sequence encodes CASSLVSALHFTDTQYF.

The chain recombines TRBV28 with TRBJ2-3; D is unresolved. Between the trimmed V and J ends, which lost 1 base and 3 bases, there was a span of 11 bases. This CDR3 has 15 amino acids. Germline V CDR1 and CDR2: MDHEN, SYDVKM. The CDR3 is CASSLSGTGTDTQYF. The CDR3 DNA reads as TGTGCCAGCAGTTTATCTGGTACCGGAACAGATACGCAGTATTTT.

V is TRBV6-2 or TRBV6-3 and J is TRBJ2-7; 7 bases fit TRBD2. CDR1 MNHEY and CDR2 SVGEGT come from the germline V gene. V shed 6 bases and J 8 bases; nucleotides not matched to a gene: 4. The CDR3 has 11 residues. The CDR3, as DNA: TGTGCCAGCAGCCAGCGGGGACAGCAGTACTTC. Translating gives CASSQRGQQYF.

This clonotype was detected ten times or more. The CDR3 region has the DNA TGTGCCAGCAGTTTACCCGGGACAGGCGGGGGAAACATTCAGTACTTC. It is translated as CASSLPGTGGGNIQYF. The chain joins TRBV28 to TRBJ2-4, with D perhaps TRBD1 (8 bases). This CDR3 comprises 16 residues. Germline CDR1 and CDR2: MDHEN and SYDVKM. V lost 2 bases to trimming and J lost 6 bases, with 17 bases between them.

Turning to this clonotype: The conserved phenylalanine or tryptophan normally closing the CDR3 is absent here, so this likely arose from a read error. The V and J genes are TRBV7-8 and TRBJ2-7; the match to TRBD1 covers 11 bases. Looked up from germline, CDR1 is SGHVS and CDR2 is FQNEAQ. This CDR3 is built from 16 residues. With 2 bases clipped from V and 3 bases from J, the junction kept 6 bases outside the gene matches. CDR3 residues: CASSLRRDRGIYEQYL. CDR3 nucleotide sequence: TGTGCCAGCAGCTTAAGGAGGGACAGGGGGATCTACGAGCAGTACTTA.